The source of this T cell receptor (beta chain) is a study of cytomegalovirus exposure and HLA in healthy donors. Study findings and constraints: 150 or so TCR beta chains were listed as cytomegalovirus-associated.

13 Jbeta primers and 60 Vbeta primers were used for the PCR. Sequencing was performed with immunoSEQ multiplex PCR; in TCRdb, only in-frame clones are kept and a portion is missing. The profile shows about 130,000 clones, approximately 70% of them singletons. The donors comprised healthy bone marrow donors. The trim removed 8 bases at V and 2 bases at J, leaving 5 bases unmatched. CDR3 length: 14 residues. CDR1 is SNHLY, CDR2 FYNNEI, per germline. As regards this clone: Its target is unknown.

This clonotype was obtained from a man between 60 and 75 years old in good health and CMV-seropositive. Sequenced material: PBMCs. V gene TRBV2 combines with J gene TRBJ2-3; TRBD1 matches 9 bases. The CDR3 protein is CASLRDRVTDTQYF. The CDR3 DNA is TGTGCCAGCCTCCGGGACAGGGTCACAGATACGCAGTATTTT.